This TCR beta chain was profiled in a study of CD8 T cells in Susac syndrome. The RNA input was roughly 0.45 to 1 ug, and it was reverse transcribed with random hexamers. TCRdb fed the immunoSEQ multiplex PCR reads into MiXCR, producing one record per CDR3 protein. The table lists 95,000 to 150,000 distinct CDR3 sequences, around 94% of them singletons. For this clonotype: Its target is unknown.

V gave up 0 bases and J gave up 2 bases, with 9 bases separating them. Germline values: CDR1 SGHRS, CDR2 YFSETQ. This CDR3 has 15 residues. General study points: As the study acknowledged, the number of individuals in its TCR sequencing and HLA analysis was relatively small.

TCR beta sequences were obtained from blood CD8+ and CD4+ T cells. Age- and sex-matched healthy donors served as the control group. TEMRA cells were FACS-enriched, and CD8+ and CD4+ T cells were isolated negatively. This rearrangement joins TRBV5-1 to TRBJ2-1; D is possibly TRBD2 (5 bases). The sequence was obtained from a human donor in good health. Input material: CD4+ T cells from PBMCs. This chain's CDR3 is CASSLGGSTYNEQFF. CDR3 nucleotides: TGCGCCAGCAGCTTGGGCGGGTCGACCTACAATGAGCAGTTCTTC.